These 27 T cell receptor beta chains were all obtained from the same sample, sequenced in a study of cytotoxic CD8 clonotypes in ibrutinib-treated CLL. Sequencing used immunoSEQ multiplex PCR; TCRdb keeps in-frame clones, though not all of them. The sample lists 30,000 or so clones; 45% to 60% were seen once. The sequences come from PBMCs, collected before ibrutinib treatment. The receptors come from a human donor with chronic lymphocytic leukemia.

Comment on this clone: The sample has other DNA sequences that encode this CDR3 too. This sequence joins TRBV28 and TRBJ1-1, with unresolved D. Germline V gene sequence: CDR1 MDHEN, CDR2 SYDVKM. V was shortened by 3 bases and J by 3 bases, with 5 bases between the two germline ends. This CDR3 spans 12 amino acids. In nucleotides, the CDR3 is TGTGCCAGCAGTTTGACCTACACTGAAGCTTTCTTT. It encodes CASSLTYTEAFF.

The chain employs TRBV6-1 and TRBJ2-3; D possibly corresponds to TRBD1 (5 bases). The germline V gene has CDR1 MNHNS and CDR2 SASEGT. The CDR3 is 13 residues long. The germline V and J ends were trimmed by 6 bases and 0 bases, with 7 bases remaining between them. Here the CDR3 reads CASRDTSTDTQYF. CDR3 DNA: TGTGCCAGCAGGGACACGAGCACAGATACGCAGTATTTT.

The gene calls are TRBV27 and TRBJ2-1; no clear D. CDR3 length equals 12 residues. Trimming stripped 8 bases from V and 9 bases from J, with 14 bases between. Looked up from germline, CDR1 is MNHEY and CDR2 is SMNVEV (reference sequence). CDR3 residues: CASGLIGVEQFF. In nucleotides, the CDR3 is TGTGCCAGCGGGTTAATAGGAGTTGAGCAGTTCTTC.

This chain uses TRBV19 with TRBJ1-6, with a weak D call TRBD1 (5 bases). The germline CDR1 and CDR2 sequences are LNHDA and SQIVND (reference sequence). CDR3 length: 14 residues. V lost 5 bases and J lost 12, with 17 bases in between. The CDR3 DNA reads as TGTGCCAGTAGTGGGGGACCCACTACTATACCCCTCCACTTT. It translates to CASSGGPTTIPLHF.

This clone turned up a few times. This sequence joins TRBV15 and TRBJ1-2; D uncertain. The CDR3 is 14 amino acids. The germline gives CDR1 LNHNV, CDR2 YYDKDF (reference sequence). The V end was cut by 1 base, the J end by 7 bases, with 13 bases between. The chain's CDR3 is CATSRVLGWSGYTF. The DNA of the CDR3 is TGTGCCACCAGCAGAGTCCTCGGGTGGTCTGGCTACACCTTC.

The chain combines TRBV19 with TRBJ2-1; 13 nucleotides line up with TRBD2. Germline V CDR1 and CDR2: LNHDA, SQIVND (reference sequence). Trimming cost V 6 bases and J 0 bases; bases outside gene matches: 5. There are 17 residues in the CDR3. CDR3 protein: CASRGTSGARSYNEQFF. CDR3 bases: TGTGCCAGTAGGGGGACTAGCGGGGCTCGCTCCTACAATGAGCAGTTCTTC.

The V call is TRBV13, the J call TRBJ2-7; D may be TRBD2 (6 bases). Trimming took 5 bases from V and 7 from J, leaving 18 bases between them. The CDR3 covers 14 residues. Germline CDR1 and CDR2: PRHDT and FYEKMQ (reference sequence). In nucleotides, the CDR3 is TGTGCCAGCAGCGCCGAAACTAGCAAGGGGGAGCAGTACTTC. Protein sequence: CASSAETSKGEQYF.

This chain connects TRBV28 to TRBJ2-1; 7 bases are shared with TRBD1. The ends lost 6 bases at V and 13 bases at J; junction bases unmatched: 15. From germline, CDR1 is MDHEN and CDR2 SYDVKM. There are 14 residues in the CDR3. The DNA of the CDR3 is TGTGCCAGCAGCCAGGCCAGACAGGGCAGGTATCAGTTCTTC. Amino acid sequence: CASSQARQGRYQFF. Using reference TRBV28 and TRBJ2-1 for the parts outside the CDR3, the full variable domain is DVKVTQSSRYLVKRTGEKVFLECVQDMDHENMFWYRQDPGLGLRLIYFSYDVKMKEKGDIPEGYSVSREKKERFSLILESASTNQTSMYLCASSQARQGRYQFFGPGTRLTVL.

The CDR3 DNA reads as TGTGCCAGTAGTAACCCACGCTTCGGACTAGCGGGAGCAGATACGCAGTATTTT. Translated: CASSNPRFGLAGADTQYF. This chain connects TRBV19 to TRBJ2-3; TRBD2 matches 13 bases. CDR3 length: 18 amino acids. Germline trimming cut 4 bases from V and 4 bases from J; bases unmatched to any gene: 11. The germline CDR1 and CDR2 sequences are LNHDA and SQIVND (reference sequence).

The gene calls are TRBV4-1 and TRBJ1-3; 8 bases fit TRBD1. The V segment lost 4 bases and the J segment 0 bases; nucleotides outside the gene matches: 5. Per germline, CDR1 MGHRA and CDR2 YSYEKL. The CDR3 covers 16 residues. In DNA, the CDR3 is TGCGCCAGCAGCCTAGGACAGGGACCCTCTGGAAACACCATATATTTT. Protein: CASSLGQGPSGNTIYF.

The chain employs TRBV9 and TRBJ2-7; 10 nucleotides line up with TRBD2. Germline CDR1 SGDLS, CDR2 YYNGEE. This CDR3 has 15 amino acids. After removal of 0 bases from V and 3 bases from J, the junction contained 3 bases not matched to a gene. This chain's CDR3 is CASSVGTSGNYEQYF. The CDR3 bases are TGTGCCAGCAGCGTAGGAACTAGCGGGAACTACGAGCAGTACTTC. Together with reference TRBV9 and TRBJ2-7, the CDR3 gives the full variable domain: DSGVTQTPKHLITATGQRVTLRCSPRSGDLSVYWYQQSLDQGLQFLIQYYNGEERAKGNILERFSAQQFPDLHSELNLSSLELGDSALYFCASSVGTSGNYEQYFGPGTRLTVT.

The rearrangement links TRBV6-5 to TRBJ2-5; 8 positions agree with TRBD1. The length of the CDR3 is 15 residues. The J segment lost 5 bases and the V segment lost 2 bases, leaving 7 bases of the junction unmatched. CDR1 MNHEY and CDR2 SVGAGI come from the germline V gene. Here the CDR3 reads CASSYAPRGRETQYF. Written as DNA, the CDR3 is TGTGCCAGCAGTTACGCGCCCAGGGGGCGGGAGACCCAGTACTTC.

The chain has TRBV20-1 and TRBJ1-1; D remains ambiguous. V dropped 3 bases and J dropped 4 bases, with 6 bases sitting between them. The CDR3 length is 11 residues. From germline, CDR1 is DFQATT and CDR2 SNEGSKA (reference sequence). CDR3 amino acids: CSASVGTEAFF. In DNA, the CDR3 is TGCAGTGCTAGCGTCGGCACTGAAGCTTTCTTT.

The gene calls are TRBV12-5 and TRBJ2-5, with 7 bases identical to TRBD1. CDR1 and CDR2 (germline): LGHNT, FRNRAP. This CDR3 has 16 residues. The ends lost 0 bases at V and 4 bases at J; junction bases unmatched: 8. CDR3: CASGLVLGGLGETQYF. The DNA for the CDR3 is TGTGCTAGTGGTTTGGTACTAGGGGGCCTGGGAGAGACCCAGTACTTC.

This rearrangement joins TRBV27 to TRBJ1-5; D is unresolved. Germline V gene lookup returns CDR1 MNHEY and CDR2 SMNVEV (reference sequence). The CDR3 length is 13 residues. V lost 6 bases and J 9 bases, leaving 15 bases between the germline ends. The CDR3 region has the DNA TGTGCCAGCAGCTCAGGAATCTTCGGGCCCCAGCATTTT. This translates into CASSSGIFGPQHF.

The chain couples TRBV9 to TRBJ1-1; 7 bases are a match to TRBD1. This CDR3 has 12 amino acids. V gave up 6 bases and J gave up 3 bases; unmatched junction bases: 2. CDR1 and CDR2 (germline): SGDLS, YYNGEE. DNA of the CDR3: TGTGCCAGCAACCAGGGGGACACTGAAGCTTTCTTT. Residues: CASNQGDTEAFF.

The J gene is TRBJ1-2, the V gene TRBV10-2; 10 bases map to TRBD1. Unmatched junction bases numbered 10, after V lost 6 bases and J lost 6 bases. This CDR3 has 15 amino acids. Germline V gene lookup returns CDR1 WSHSY and CDR2 SAAADI. The CDR3 here is CASSLDRGQSDGYTF. The CDR3 bases are TGCGCCAGCAGCCTTGACAGGGGGCAAAGTGATGGCTACACCTTC.

The CDR3 is CASSLAGYGGGLTDTQYF. CDR3 nucleotides: TGTGCCAGCAGCTTAGCGGGTTATGGCGGGGGATTAACAGATACGCAGTATTTT. V gene TRBV7-8 combines with J gene TRBJ2-3; 7 nucleotides agree with TRBD2. CDR3 length: 18 amino acids. The V gene's germline CDR1 is SGHVS and CDR2 FQNEAQ. Losses at the gene ends were 0 bases for V and 3 bases for J; bases not matched to a gene: 12.

The chain couples TRBV7-9 to TRBJ2-1, with D possibly being TRBD1 or TRBD2 (7 bases each). The CDR3 runs 14 residues. The germline gives CDR1 SEHNR, CDR2 FQNEAQ (reference sequence). The ends were cut back, 5 bases at V and 8 bases at J, with 16 bases in the middle. CDR3 in DNA: TGTGCCAGCAGCATAGGGGGAGGGGGCGATGAGCAGTTCTTC. Translated: CASSIGGGGDEQFF.

This clone was counted once. The chain recombines TRBV4-1 with TRBJ1-2; D ambiguous. The CDR3 has 14 residues. The V gene's germline CDR1 is MGHRA and CDR2 YSYEKL. The V end lost 3 bases, the J end lost 3 bases, and 11 bases lay between the germline ends. Here the CDR3 DNA reads TGCGCCAGCAGCCAGATGCCTGGTGACTATGGCTACACCTTC. This translates into CASSQMPGDYGYTF.

The chain carries TRBV5-3 and TRBJ2-1; the D gene is possibly TRBD1 (5 bases). TRBV5-3 falls under the ORF class, with uncertain function. The length of the CDR3 is 13 residues. Deletions cut 4 bases from V and 8 bases from J, with 13 bases between. CDR3 nucleotide sequence: TGTGCCAGAAGCGAGACCAAAGGGGATGAGCAGTTCTTC. Translation: CARSETKGDEQFF.

This clone was observed once. The chain couples TRBV7-8 to TRBJ2-7, with D perhaps being TRBD1 or TRBD2 (5 bases each). This CDR3 region has 15 residues. V shed 1 base and J shed 6 bases, with 16 bases lying between them. The germline V gene has CDR1 SGHVS and CDR2 FQNEAQ. CDR3 protein: CASSLGRGPKSEQYF. CDR3 sequence (DNA): TGTGCCAGCAGCTTAGGTCGGGGCCCCAAATCCGAGCAGTACTTC.

The chain is built from TRBV7-2 and TRBJ1-1; D gene unclear. V was shortened by 0 bases and J by 5 bases, with 13 bases between the two germline ends. Per germline, CDR1 SGHTA and CDR2 FQGNSA. The CDR3 length is 15 residues. CDR3 loop: CASSLAPGMETEAFF. The CDR3 nucleotides read TGTGCCAGCAGCTTAGCCCCGGGGATGGAAACTGAAGCTTTCTTT.

This clone was seen ten or more times. The chain is built from TRBV5-1 and TRBJ2-5; 9 positions match TRBD2. V lost 4 bases to trimming and J lost 2 bases; unmatched junction nucleotides: 9. The germline CDR1 and CDR2 sequences are SGHRS and YFSETQ. The CDR3 extends over 16 amino acids. CDR3 DNA sequence: TGCGCCAGCAGCCTTTTGGGGCTAGCGGGACAAGAGACCCAGTACTTC. This translates into CASSLLGLAGQETQYF.

This clone was recorded once. The CDR3 protein is CASSGLDTESTDTQYF. The CDR3 bases are TGTGCCAGCAGCGGATTAGACACCGAGAGCACAGATACGCAGTATTTT. J is TRBJ2-3 and V is TRBV5-6, with D unresolved. Germline values: CDR1 SGHDT, CDR2 YYEEEE. This CDR3 contains 16 residues. V was shortened by 4 bases and J by 0 bases, with 15 bases between the two germline ends.

The V and J genes are TRBV6-5 and TRBJ2-1; tentatively, D is TRBD2 (6 bases). This CDR3 region has 12 residues. Trimming stripped 4 bases from V and 7 bases from J, with 8 bases between. The germline V gene encodes CDR1 MNHEY and CDR2 SVGAGI. The CDR3 sequence is CASSLGGNEQFF. CDR3 bases: TGTGCCAGCAGTTTGGGGGGAAATGAGCAGTTCTTC.

The chain recombines TRBV5-1 with TRBJ1-4, with a weak D call TRBD1 (6 bases). V lost 2 bases and J 6 bases, leaving 14 bases between the germline ends. This CDR3 spans 15 amino acids. Germline V gene data show CDR1 as SGHRS and CDR2 as YFSETQ. The CDR3 bases are TGCGCCAGCAGCTTCCAGGGGCGAATGTATGAAAAACTGTTTTTT. As protein: CASSFQGRMYEKLFF.